These 23 T cell receptor beta chains were all obtained from the same sample, sequenced in a study of human T cells and chemical hapten exposure. TCRdb independently ran MiXCR on the RACE reads; one entry per CDR3 protein. The sample records roughly 48,000 distinct CDR3 sequences, approximately 11% being singletons. Indicated time point: patch test 1, 2 weeks after DPC sensitization. The treatment: therapeutic diphenylcyclopropenone sensitization with weekly scalp DPC. Researchers extracted total RNA from unfractionated whole blood. Here the sequenced sample was whole blood, taken in connection with sensitization to the hapten diphenylcyclopropenone (DPC). Receptors were obtained from a woman in her forties with alopecia areata. Some clones in this sample may be carry-over from other donors' samples.

A few counts support this clonotype. V usage is TRBV2 and J usage is TRBJ2-1; no clear D gene. CDR3 size: 14 residues. V was trimmed by 5 bases and J by 4 bases, leaving 12 bases between them. CDR1 is SNHLY, CDR2 FYNNEI, per germline. CDR3 in amino acids: CASSRLAVYNEQFF. The CDR3, as DNA: TGTGCCAGCAGTCGTCTGGCAGTTTACAATGAGCAGTTCTTC.

This clonotype has a handful of counts. The chain recombines TRBV18 with TRBJ2-7; D tentatively fits TRBD1 or TRBD2 (5 bases each). The CDR3 length is 15 residues. From germline, CDR1 is KGHSH and CDR2 LQKENI. The ends were cut back, 1 base at V and 3 bases at J, with 13 bases in the middle. The CDR3 is CASSPRDGSIYEQYF. In nucleotides, the CDR3 is TGTGCCAGCTCACCACGGGACGGAAGCATCTACGAGCAGTACTTC.

The rearrangement uses TRBV7-2 and TRBJ2-7, with 11 bases matching TRBD2. There are 13 residues in the CDR3. Germline CDR1 and CDR2: SGHTA and FQGNSA. With 3 bases clipped from V and 12 bases from J, the junction kept 7 bases outside the gene matches. CDR3 sequence reads: CASSLGLAEDRYF. For the CDR3, the DNA is TGTGCCAGCAGCTTGGGACTAGCGGAAGACCGGTACTTC. Variable domain in full (rest from reference TRBV7-2 and TRBJ2-7): GAGVSQSPSNKVTEKGKDVELRCDPISGHTALYWYRQSLGQGLEFLIYFQGNSAPDKSGLPSDRFSAERTGGSVSTLTIQRTQQEDSAVYLCASSLGLAEDRYFGPGTRLTVT.

The chain is built from TRBV20-1 and TRBJ2-1; possibly TRBD1 or TRBD2 for D (5 bases each). V shed 6 bases and J shed 0 bases, with 12 bases lying between them. CDR3 length: 14 amino acids. Per the germline V gene, CDR1 is DFQATT and CDR2 is SNEGSKA (reference sequence). CDR3 loop: CSATRESSYNEQFF. CDR3 DNA sequence: TGCAGTGCAACCAGGGAGAGCTCCTACAATGAGCAGTTCTTC.

The table lists this clonotype with a few counts. The J gene is TRBJ2-3, the V gene TRBV20-1, with a tentative D call TRBD1 (5 bases). Looked up from germline, CDR1 is DFQATT and CDR2 is SNEGSKA (reference sequence). The CDR3 is 14 amino acids. V was cut by 6 bases and J by 2 bases, with 15 bases left in between. The CDR3 is CSAPDKRFTDTQYF. In DNA form, the CDR3 reads TGCAGTGCCCCGGACAAACGTTTCACAGATACGCAGTATTTT.

This chain links TRBV28 with TRBJ1-5; perhaps TRBD1 as D (5 bases). Trimming took off 5 bases at V and 7 bases at J, with 15 bases between the two ends. The CDR3 has 14 amino acids. Looked up from germline, CDR1 is MDHEN and CDR2 is SYDVKM. The CDR3 reads CASSGNHRQQPQHF. CDR3 coding DNA: TGTGCCAGCAGTGGGAATCACAGGCAGCAGCCCCAGCATTTT.

The chain couples TRBV6-2 or TRBV6-3 to TRBJ2-7, with D perhaps TRBD2 (6 bases). The CDR3 covers 13 residues. Germline lookup yields CDR1 MNHEY and CDR2 SVGEGT. V dropped 2 bases and J dropped 7 bases, with 12 bases sitting between them. CDR3 sequence (DNA): TGTGCCAGCAGTTACAAGCGTGGGGGGGAGCAGTACTTC. This sequence encodes CASSYKRGGEQYF.

The gene calls are TRBV11-3 and TRBJ2-1; D gene uncertain. V lost 2 bases, J lost 5 bases, and 7 bases lay in between. This CDR3 contains 13 residues. Germline CDR1 reads SGHNT; CDR2 reads YENEEA. CDR3 amino acids: CASSLNFHNEQFF. In DNA, the CDR3 is TGTGCCAGCAGCTTAAACTTTCACAATGAGCAGTTCTTC.

This clonotype has at least ten counts. This rearrangement joins TRBV2 to TRBJ1-6; TRBD1 matches 9 bases. The CDR3 extends over 14 amino acids. Germline CDR1 reads SNHLY; CDR2 reads FYNNEI. Trimming at V came to 6 bases and at J to 10 bases, leaving 7 bases not matched to a gene. The CDR3 reads CASRVGTGRSPLHF. The CDR3 DNA follows: TGTGCCAGCAGAGTCGGGACAGGGAGGTCACCCCTCCACTTT.

This clonotype came up many times. The chain couples TRBV6-5 to TRBJ2-3; D not certain. Germline V lookup: CDR1 MNHEY, CDR2 SVGAGI. There are 14 residues in the CDR3. V shed 5 bases and J shed 1 base, with 10 bases lying between them. The CDR3 nucleotides are TGTGCCAGCAGTCCGGGCCGGGGCACAGATACGCAGTATTTT. This sequence encodes CASSPGRGTDTQYF.

The chain has TRBV5-1 and TRBJ2-7; the match to TRBD2 covers 7 bases. Per the germline V gene, CDR1 is SGHRS and CDR2 is YFSETQ. There are 13 residues in the CDR3. Germline trimming cut 2 bases from V and 6 bases from J; bases unmatched to any gene: 5. For the CDR3, the DNA is TGCGCCAGCAGCTTAGCGGGGATGAGCGAGCAGTACTTC. Encoded protein: CASSLAGMSEQYF.

This clonotype has at least ten counts. V usage is TRBV30 and J usage is TRBJ1-2; D is unresolved. Germline V CDR1 and CDR2: GTSNPN, SVGIG (reference sequence). There are 12 residues in the CDR3. V shed 5 bases and J shed 0 bases, with 7 bases lying between them. The CDR3 loop is CAWSRANYGYTF. CDR3 coding DNA: TGTGCCTGGTCGAGAGCTAACTATGGCTACACCTTC.

This clonotype has just a few counts. At one of its ends the junction is not consistent with the germline gene, which may arise from a read error. This rearrangement joins TRBV6-6 to TRBJ1-1; 8 positions agree with TRBD1. This CDR3 region has 14 residues. The germline V gene encodes CDR1 MNHNY and CDR2 SVGAGI (reference sequence). The CDR3 spells CASSPRTGNAEAFF. For the CDR3, the DNA is TGTGCCAGCAGTCCTAGGACAGGGAACGCTGAAGCTTTCTTT.

The chain joins TRBV20-1 to TRBJ2-4; TRBD1 matches 12 bases. Germline-derived CDR1 and CDR2 are DFQATT and SNEGSKA (reference sequence). The CDR3 totals 17 residues. V shed 6 bases, J shed 0 bases, and the junction held 9 bases outside the gene matches. The CDR3 DNA sequence: TGCAGTGCGGGCGGGACAGGGGGCCCGTCAGCCAAAAACATTCAGTACTTC. It specifies CSAGGTGGPSAKNIQYF.

This clonotype has just a few counts. The chain has TRBV11-2 and TRBJ1-2, with D unresolved. The V end was cut by 1 base, the J end by 0 bases, with 9 bases between. The CDR3 contains 15 residues. The V gene's germline CDR1 is SGHAT and CDR2 FQNNGV. The CDR3 reads CASSLARTTNYGYTF. CDR3 nucleotides: TGTGCCAGCAGCTTAGCCAGGACCACTAACTATGGCTACACCTTC.

In its sample, this clonotype was seen many times. The chain couples TRBV2 to TRBJ1-6; D is unclear. This CDR3 contains 14 residues. Per the germline V gene, CDR1 is SNHLY and CDR2 is FYNNEI. Trimming removed 4 bases at V and 5 bases at J, with 9 bases between. The CDR3 nucleotides are TGTGCCAGCAGTGGGACGGCACATAATTCACCCCTCCACTTT. Amino acid sequence: CASSGTAHNSPLHF.

This clonotype was observed a few times. The rearrangement joins TRBV4-1 to TRBJ2-3, with 13 bases fitting TRBD2. The length of the CDR3 is 16 residues. V lost 3 bases to trimming and J lost 5 bases; unmatched junction nucleotides: 5. The germline CDR1 and CDR2 sequences are MGHRA and YSYEKL. The CDR3 loop is CASSHGLAGVIDTQYF. As DNA, the CDR3 is TGCGCCAGCAGCCATGGACTAGCGGGAGTAATAGATACGCAGTATTTT.

This clonotype was counted many times. V and J are TRBV4-3 and TRBJ1-5; D gene ambiguous. Germline V gives CDR1 LGHNA, CDR2 YSLEER. V was trimmed by 0 bases and J by 6 bases, leaving 9 bases between them. CDR3 size: 14 residues. The CDR3 protein is CASSQDGGIQPQHF. In DNA, the CDR3 is TGCGCCAGCAGCCAAGACGGCGGAATTCAGCCCCAGCATTTT.

This clonotype was seen at least ten times. The chain recombines TRBV2 with TRBJ1-1; D is uncertain. Germline values: CDR1 SNHLY, CDR2 FYNNEI. Trimming stripped 6 bases from V and 5 bases from J, with 10 bases between. The CDR3 has 12 amino acids. The CDR3, as DNA: TGTGCCAGCAGCGGGGTGGGGACTGAAGCTTTCTTT. The encoded protein is CASSGVGTEAFF.

This clonotype appeared a few times. The chain recombines TRBV29-1 with TRBJ1-2, with D possibly matching TRBD1 (5 bases). V gave up 0 bases and J gave up 8 bases, with 13 bases separating them. In germline, CDR1 is SQVTM, CDR2 ANQGSEA. The CDR3 totals 13 residues. The CDR3 region is CSVEERGGRGYTF. The CDR3 nucleotides are TGCAGCGTTGAAGAAAGGGGCGGTAGAGGCTACACCTTC.

This sequence joins TRBV10-3 and TRBJ2-3; 11 nucleotides line up with TRBD2. The germline V gene has CDR1 ENHRY and CDR2 SYGVKD. This CDR3 is built from 15 residues. V was clipped by 8 bases and J by 1 base; unmatched bases: 5. In nucleotides, the CDR3 is TGTGCCATCGGTAGCGGGAGGGCCGGCACAGATACGCAGTATTTT. Its protein is CAIGSGRAGTDTQYF.

This clonotype came up a few times. The chain has TRBV12-3 or TRBV12-4 and TRBJ1-4; possibly TRBD1 for D (5 bases). The CDR3 is 14 residues long. V was trimmed by 5 bases and J by 8 bases, leaving 15 bases between them. Written as DNA, the CDR3 is TGTGCCAGCAGTATCGAGGGGAGGCAGGAAAAACTGTTTTTT. Translating it yields CASSIEGRQEKLFF.

The table lists this clonotype with many counts. The V and J genes are TRBV12-3 or TRBV12-4 and TRBJ2-7; no clear D. The CDR3 extends over 13 amino acids. V was pared by 2 bases and J by 4 bases, with 9 bases between. The CDR3 DNA reads as TGTGCCAGCAGTTTACAAGCTTTATACGAGCAGTACTTC. Its protein product is CASSLQALYEQYF.